This TCR beta chain comes out of a study of cytomegalovirus exposure and HLA in healthy donors. Of note for this clone: Its antigen is undetermined.

Use of 60 Vbeta and 13 Jbeta primers characterized the PCR. Method: immunoSEQ multiplex PCR; TCRdb's copy keeps in-frame clones and lacks some. The profile shows over 150,000 clones, 80% of them singletons. Study results and caveats: Sequencing depth across donors, presence/absence analyses assumed, was roughly uniform. Earlier results showed most TCR beta V segments being productive about 90% or about 30% of the time.

Trimming removed 4 bases from V and 12 bases from J, with 15 bases in between. CDR3 length: 12 residues. The germline gives CDR1 SGHNT, CDR2 YENEEA. The chain uses TRBV11-3 and TRBJ1-1, with D perhaps matching TRBD1 (5 bases). The sample was PBMCs. This TCR was recovered from a man aged 25 to 40 in good health and CMV-seropositive. Here the CDR3 DNA reads TGTGCCAGCAGCTCAGGGTATGGCAGCCCTTTCTTT. This encodes CASSSGYGSPFF.